This entry lists 18 T cell receptor beta chains sequenced from one sample in a study of identical twins. From the 5' RACE reads, TCRdb called clonotypes with MiXCR, one entry per CDR3 protein. The sample lists about 660,000 distinct CDR3 sequences; around 8.3% were seen once. These data are also associated with another study on yellow fever vaccine responses in identical twins.

Specimen: PBMCs. The receptors shown here come from a woman aged 18 to 35 in good health.

Ten or more counts support this clonotype. The rearrangement links TRBV9 to TRBJ2-5, with TRBD2 identical over 11 bases. From germline, CDR1 is SGDLS and CDR2 YYNGEE. This CDR3 has 16 amino acids. With 0 bases clipped from V and 1 base from J, the junction kept 2 bases outside the gene matches. The CDR3 sequence is CASSVVGTSGQETQYF. In DNA form, the CDR3 reads TGTGCCAGCAGCGTAGTAGGGACTAGCGGCCAAGAGACCCAGTACTTC.

CDR3 protein: CATSERPNQPQHF. The DNA for the CDR3 is TGTGCCACCAGTGAACGCCCCAATCAGCCCCAGCATTTT. This sequence joins TRBV24-1 and TRBJ1-5; unclear D gene. CDR3 length: 13 residues. Germline CDR1 KGHDR, CDR2 SFDVKD. V lost 4 bases and J 3 bases, leaving 6 bases between the germline ends.

This clonotype occurred many times. This chain links TRBV20-1 with TRBJ2-7; 8 bases agree with TRBD2. The CDR3 runs to 16 residues. Germline assignment: CDR1 DFQATT and CDR2 SNEGSKA (reference sequence). J was trimmed by 2 bases and V by 0 bases; bases with no gene match: 9. CDR3 amino acids: CSARDPSGHFTYEQYF. The CDR3 nucleotides read TGCAGTGCTAGAGATCCTAGCGGGCACTTCACCTACGAGCAGTACTTC.

J is TRBJ2-1 and V is TRBV30; TRBD2 is a possible D gene (5 bases). Germline CDR1 GTSNPN, CDR2 SVGIG (reference sequence). Trimming removed 0 bases from V and 10 bases from J, with 16 bases in between. The CDR3 consists of 14 residues. The CDR3 is CAWSVLLASFEQFF. The CDR3 DNA reads as TGTGCCTGGAGTGTACTACTTGCTAGCTTCGAGCAGTTCTTC.

About this clonotype itself: Its ends do not fully match the called genes, so a read error is possible. This sequence joins TRBV12-3 or TRBV12-4 and TRBJ2-2; D remains ambiguous. CDR3 size: 13 residues. As DNA, the CDR3 is TGTTCCAGCAGCCCGACCCACACCGGGGAGCTGTTTTTT. It codes for CSSSPTHTGELFF.

V is TRBV7-6 and J is TRBJ1-1; maybe TRBD1 (5 bases). V was pared by 0 bases and J by 0 bases, with 17 bases between. CDR1 and CDR2 from the germline V gene are SGHVS and FNYEAQ. The CDR3 is made up of 18 amino acids. Here the CDR3 DNA reads TGTGCCAGCAGCTTAGCTGGCGGGGGGGAATTAATGAACACTGAAGCTTTCTTT. This translates into CASSLAGGGELMNTEAFF.

This clonotype came up many times. J is TRBJ2-2 and V is TRBV20-1; 9 positions agree with TRBD1. Germline V gene data show CDR1 as DFQATT and CDR2 as SNEGSKA (reference sequence). CDR3 length: 14 amino acids. The V and J ends lost 6 bases and 4 bases, in that order; junction bases with no gene match: 6. The CDR3 reads CSADRGTGTGELFF. Here the CDR3 DNA reads TGCAGTGCGGACAGGGGAACGGGCACCGGGGAGCTGTTTTTT.

The chain joins TRBV29-1 to TRBJ2-1; perhaps TRBD2 as D (6 bases). The CDR3 totals 13 residues. Germline values: CDR1 SQVTM, CDR2 ANQGSEA. The V end lost 4 bases, the J end lost 4 bases, and 11 bases lay between the germline ends. CDR3 nucleotides: TGCAGCGTTGTAGGAGGGGTTTACAATGAGCAGTTCTTC. Its translation: CSVVGGVYNEQFF.

This chain uses TRBV2 with TRBJ2-3; D not resolved. From germline, CDR1 is SNHLY and CDR2 FYNNEI. This CDR3 is 11 amino acids long. V gave up 7 bases and J gave up 3 bases, with 5 bases separating them. The CDR3 protein is CASKRTDTQYF. DNA for the CDR3: TGTGCCAGCAAGAGGACAGATACGCAGTATTTT.

This clonotype showed up many times. This rearrangement joins TRBV12-3 or TRBV12-4 to TRBJ2-1; D not certain. The germline V and J ends were trimmed by 3 bases and 10 bases, with 10 bases remaining between them. The CDR3 loop spans 12 amino acids. This CDR3 reads CASSLVRREQFF. The CDR3 bases are TGTGCCAGCAGTTTGGTTCGGCGGGAGCAGTTCTTC.

V and J are TRBV6-5 and TRBJ2-3; TRBD2 is a possible D gene (5 bases). V was clipped by 4 bases and J by 0 bases, with 14 bases between them. Germline V gene sequence: CDR1 MNHEY, CDR2 SVGAGI. CDR3 length: 16 residues. CDR3 DNA: TGTGCCAGCAGTTTCCTCGGAGCGGTTAGCACAGATACGCAGTATTTT. Encoded protein: CASSFLGAVSTDTQYF.

In this sample, this clonotype turned up a few times. This chain links TRBV20-1 with TRBJ2-7; TRBD1 might be the D (5 bases). Between the trimmed V and J ends, which lost 3 bases and 8 bases, there was a span of 8 bases. The germline V gene has CDR1 DFQATT and CDR2 SNEGSKA (reference sequence). This CDR3 has 10 residues. The CDR3 DNA reads TGCAGTGCTAGCAGGGAAAAGCAGTACTTC. This encodes CSASREKQYF.

The sample holds a few counts of this clonotype. This chain links TRBV14 with TRBJ2-3; D not resolved. With 4 bases removed from V and 7 bases from J, the gap between germline ends came to 9 bases. The CDR3 has 12 amino acids. Germline CDR1 and CDR2: SGHDN and FVKESK. CDR3 sequence: CASSPATHTQYF. The CDR3 bases are TGTGCCAGCAGCCCTGCTACACATACGCAGTATTTT.

The J gene is TRBJ2-7, the V gene TRBV6-2 or TRBV6-3; D not resolved. Germline CDR1 and CDR2: MNHEY and SVGEGT. The V and J ends lost 7 bases and 3 bases respectively, with 7 bases between them. This CDR3 contains 11 residues. Here the CDR3 reads CASIRDYEQYF. CDR3 DNA: TGTGCCAGCATTAGGGACTACGAGCAGTACTTC.

This clonotype showed up just a few times. The rearrangement joins TRBV7-3 to TRBJ2-7; 7 bases fit TRBD2. J gave up 5 bases and V 3 bases, and 13 bases lay outside the gene matches. CDR1 and CDR2 from the germline V gene are SGHTA and FQGTGA. The CDR3 covers 16 residues. The CDR3 region is CASSFGGVGGKDEQYF. DNA of the CDR3: TGTGCCAGCAGCTTCGGTGGGGTCGGGGGGAAGGACGAGCAGTACTTC.

In this sample, this clonotype turned up many times. The rearrangement uses TRBV20-1 and TRBJ1-5; a weak D match, TRBD1 (6 bases). Trimming removed 1 base from V and 2 bases from J, with 15 bases in between. CDR1 is DFQATT, CDR2 SNEGSKA, per germline (reference sequence). CDR3 length: 16 amino acids. CDR3 amino acids: CSARGDGSGGNQPQHF. For the CDR3, the DNA is TGCAGTGCTAGAGGAGATGGGTCAGGGGGCAATCAGCCCCAGCATTTT.

This clonotype appeared many times. The chain uses TRBV12-3 or TRBV12-4 and TRBJ2-7, with 7 bases lining up with TRBD1. V was clipped by 5 bases and J by 9 bases; unmatched bases: 4. This CDR3 contains 11 residues. The CDR3 protein is CASSRQGPQYF. The CDR3 coding sequence is TGTGCCAGCAGTAGACAGGGCCCGCAGTACTTC.

This clonotype was found many times. The chain links TRBV5-1 to TRBJ2-7; TRBD1 matches at 7 bases. J gave up 3 bases and V 4 bases, and 13 bases lay outside the gene matches. There are 16 residues in the CDR3. The germline V gene encodes CDR1 SGHRS and CDR2 YFSETQ. The CDR3 loop is CASSQDDGTAHYEQYF. The CDR3 nucleotides read TGCGCCAGCAGCCAAGACGACGGGACAGCTCACTACGAGCAGTACTTC.